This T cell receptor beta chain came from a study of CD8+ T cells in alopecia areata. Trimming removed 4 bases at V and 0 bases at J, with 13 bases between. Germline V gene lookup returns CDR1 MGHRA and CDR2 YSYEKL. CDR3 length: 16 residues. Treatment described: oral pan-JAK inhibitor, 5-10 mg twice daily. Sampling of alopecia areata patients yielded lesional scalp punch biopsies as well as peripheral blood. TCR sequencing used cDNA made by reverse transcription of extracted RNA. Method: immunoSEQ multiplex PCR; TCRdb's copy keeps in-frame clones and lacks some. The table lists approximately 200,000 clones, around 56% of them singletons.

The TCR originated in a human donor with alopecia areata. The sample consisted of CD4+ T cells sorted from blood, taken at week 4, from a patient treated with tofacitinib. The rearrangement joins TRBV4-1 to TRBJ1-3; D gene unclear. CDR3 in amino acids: CASSLGRTTSGNTIYF. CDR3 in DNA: TGCGCCAGCAGCCTTGGACGGACGACCTCTGGAAACACCATATATTTT.